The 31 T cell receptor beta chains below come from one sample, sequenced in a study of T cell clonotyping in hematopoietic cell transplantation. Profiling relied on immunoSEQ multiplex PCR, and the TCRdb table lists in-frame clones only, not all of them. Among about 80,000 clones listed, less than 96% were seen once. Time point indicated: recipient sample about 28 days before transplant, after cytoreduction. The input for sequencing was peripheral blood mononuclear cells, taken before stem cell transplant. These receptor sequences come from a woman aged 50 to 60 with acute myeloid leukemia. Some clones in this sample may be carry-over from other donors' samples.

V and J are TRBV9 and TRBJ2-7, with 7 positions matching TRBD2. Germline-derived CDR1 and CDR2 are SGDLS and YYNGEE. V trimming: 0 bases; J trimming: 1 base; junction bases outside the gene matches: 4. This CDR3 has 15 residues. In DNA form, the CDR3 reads TGTGCCAGCAGCGTAGCTGGGGGGGGATCCTACGAGCAGTACTTC. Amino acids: CASSVAGGGSYEQYF.

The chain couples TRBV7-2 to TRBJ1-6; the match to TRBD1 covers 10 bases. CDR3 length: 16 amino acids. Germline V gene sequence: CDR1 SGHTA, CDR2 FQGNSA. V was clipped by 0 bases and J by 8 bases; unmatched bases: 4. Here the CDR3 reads CASSLARDRGYSPLHF. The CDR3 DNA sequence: TGTGCCAGCAGCTTAGCGCGGGACAGGGGATATTCACCCCTCCACTTT.

In nucleotides, the CDR3 is TGTGCCAGCGCCTACAGCACAGATACGCAGTATTTT. This sequence encodes CASAYSTDTQYF. The V gene is TRBV2, the J gene TRBJ2-3; D gene uncertain. The CDR3 runs 12 residues. The V end was cut by 8 bases, the J end by 0 bases, with 6 bases between. Germline V gives CDR1 SNHLY, CDR2 FYNNEI. Supplemented by reference TRBV2 and TRBJ2-3, the full variable domain reads EPEVTQTPSHQVTQMGQEVILRCVPISNHLYFYWYRQILGQKVEFLVSFYNNEISEKSEIFDDQFSVERPDGSNFTLKIRSTKLEDSAMYFCASAYSTDTQYFGPGTRLTVL.

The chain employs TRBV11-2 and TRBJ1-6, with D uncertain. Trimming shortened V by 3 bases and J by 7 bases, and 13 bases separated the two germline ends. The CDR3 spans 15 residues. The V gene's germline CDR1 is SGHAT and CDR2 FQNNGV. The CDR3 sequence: CASSFGGSLNSPLHF. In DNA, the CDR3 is TGTGCCAGCAGCTTCGGAGGCTCATTGAATTCACCCCTCCACTTT.

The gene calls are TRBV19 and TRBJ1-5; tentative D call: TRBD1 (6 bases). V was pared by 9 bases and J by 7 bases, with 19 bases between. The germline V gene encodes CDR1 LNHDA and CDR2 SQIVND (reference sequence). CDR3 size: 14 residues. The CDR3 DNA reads TGTGCCAGCCAAACGACAGGCGCAAGGCAGCCCCAGCATTTT. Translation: CASQTTGARQPQHF.

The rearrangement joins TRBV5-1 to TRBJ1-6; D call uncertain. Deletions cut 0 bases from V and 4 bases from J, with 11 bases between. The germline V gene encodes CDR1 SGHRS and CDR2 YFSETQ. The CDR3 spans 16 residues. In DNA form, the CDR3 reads TGCGCCAGCAGCTTGGCCGGGGATCCATATAATTCACCCCTCCACTTT. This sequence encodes CASSLAGDPYNSPLHF.

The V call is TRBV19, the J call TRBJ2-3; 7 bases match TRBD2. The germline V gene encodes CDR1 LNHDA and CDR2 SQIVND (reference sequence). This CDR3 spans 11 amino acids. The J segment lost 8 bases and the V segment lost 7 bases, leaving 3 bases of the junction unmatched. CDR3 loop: CASTGGFTQYF. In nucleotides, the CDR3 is TGTGCCAGTACCGGGGGGTTTACGCAGTATTTT.

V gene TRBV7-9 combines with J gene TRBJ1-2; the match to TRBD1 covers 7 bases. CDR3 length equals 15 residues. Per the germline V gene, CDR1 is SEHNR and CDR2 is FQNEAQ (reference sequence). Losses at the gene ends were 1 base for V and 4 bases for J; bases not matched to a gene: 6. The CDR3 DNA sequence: TGTGCCAGCAGCTTAGAAGTGACAGGGCTCTATGGCTACACCTTC. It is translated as CASSLEVTGLYGYTF.

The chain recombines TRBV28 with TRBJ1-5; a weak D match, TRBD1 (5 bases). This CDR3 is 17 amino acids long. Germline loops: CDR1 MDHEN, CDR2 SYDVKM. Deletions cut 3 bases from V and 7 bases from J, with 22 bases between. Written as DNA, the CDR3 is TGTGCCAGCAGTTTCCCGCCGACGTGGGGCTCGAGGCAGCCCCAGCATTTT. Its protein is CASSFPPTWGSRQPQHF. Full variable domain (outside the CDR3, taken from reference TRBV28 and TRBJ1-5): DVKVTQSSRYLVKRTGEKVFLECVQDMDHENMFWYRQDPGLGLRLIYFSYDVKMKEKGDIPEGYSVSREKKERFSLILESASTNQTSMYLCASSFPPTWGSRQPQHFGDGTRLSIL.

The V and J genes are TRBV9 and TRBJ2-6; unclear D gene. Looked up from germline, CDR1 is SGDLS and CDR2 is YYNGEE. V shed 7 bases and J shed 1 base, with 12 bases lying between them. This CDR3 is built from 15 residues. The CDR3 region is CASSPSDSGANVLTF. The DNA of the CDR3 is TGTGCCAGCTCCCCGAGTGATTCTGGGGCCAACGTCCTGACTTTC.

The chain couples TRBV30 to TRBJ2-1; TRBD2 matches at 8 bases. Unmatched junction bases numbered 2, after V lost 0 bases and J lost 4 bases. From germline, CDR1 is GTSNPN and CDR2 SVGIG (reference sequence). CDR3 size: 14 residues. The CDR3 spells CAWSVREEYNEQFF. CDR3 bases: TGTGCCTGGAGTGTGCGGGAGGAATACAATGAGCAGTTCTTC. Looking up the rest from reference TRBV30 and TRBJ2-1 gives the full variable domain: SQTIHQWPATLVQPVGSPLSLECTVEGTSNPNLYWYRQAAGRGLQLLFYSVGIGQISSEVPQNLSASRPQDRQFILSSKKLLLSDSGFYLCAWSVREEYNEQFFGPGTRLTVL.

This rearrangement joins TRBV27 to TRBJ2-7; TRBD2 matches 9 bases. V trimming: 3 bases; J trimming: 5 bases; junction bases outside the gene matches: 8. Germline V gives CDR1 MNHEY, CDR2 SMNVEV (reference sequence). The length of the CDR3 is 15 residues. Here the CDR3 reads CASSFLLAGANEQYF. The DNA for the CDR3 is TGTGCCAGCAGTTTTTTACTAGCGGGCGCCAACGAGCAGTACTTC.

This CDR3 is CAWTPDRLSTYEQYF. The CDR3 DNA sequence: TGTGCCTGGACCCCCGACAGACTTTCTACCTACGAGCAGTACTTC. V gene TRBV30 combines with J gene TRBJ2-7, with a weak D call TRBD1 (5 bases). Per germline, CDR1 GTSNPN and CDR2 SVGIG (reference sequence). The CDR3 contains 15 residues. Trimming cost V 4 bases and J 2 bases, with 18 bases left between them.

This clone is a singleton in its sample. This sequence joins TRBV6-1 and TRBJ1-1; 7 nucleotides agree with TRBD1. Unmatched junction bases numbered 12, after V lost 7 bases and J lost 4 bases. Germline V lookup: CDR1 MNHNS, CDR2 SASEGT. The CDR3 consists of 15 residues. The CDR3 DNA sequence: TGTGCCAGCATTCCCGAGACAGGGTCTCGCACTGAAGCTTTCTTT. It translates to CASIPETGSRTEAFF.

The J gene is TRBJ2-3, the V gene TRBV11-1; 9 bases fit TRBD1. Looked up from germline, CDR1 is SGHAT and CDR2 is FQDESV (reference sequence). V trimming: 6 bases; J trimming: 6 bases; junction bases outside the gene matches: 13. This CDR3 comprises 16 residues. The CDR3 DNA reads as TGTGCCAGCAGTTACCCTCGGGACAGGGTCACTGATACGCAGTATTTT. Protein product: CASSYPRDRVTDTQYF.

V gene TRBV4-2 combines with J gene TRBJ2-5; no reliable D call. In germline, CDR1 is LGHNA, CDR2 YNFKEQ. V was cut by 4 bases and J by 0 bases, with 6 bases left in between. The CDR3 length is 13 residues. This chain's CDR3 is CASSLNYQETQYF. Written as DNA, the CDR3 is TGTGCCAGCAGCCTAAATTACCAAGAGACCCAGTACTTC.

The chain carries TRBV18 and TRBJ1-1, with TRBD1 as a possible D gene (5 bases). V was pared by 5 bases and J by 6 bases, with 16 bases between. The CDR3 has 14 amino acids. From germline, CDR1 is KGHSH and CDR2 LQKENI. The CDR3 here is CASSDTKGLAEAFF. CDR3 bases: TGTGCCAGCTCAGACACGAAGGGACTCGCTGAAGCTTTCTTT.

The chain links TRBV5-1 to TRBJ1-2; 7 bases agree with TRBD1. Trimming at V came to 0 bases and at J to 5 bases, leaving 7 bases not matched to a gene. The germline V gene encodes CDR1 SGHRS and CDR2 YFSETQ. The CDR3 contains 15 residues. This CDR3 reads CASSLGTGTGYGYTF. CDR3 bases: TGCGCCAGCAGCTTGGGGACAGGCACTGGGTATGGCTACACCTTC.

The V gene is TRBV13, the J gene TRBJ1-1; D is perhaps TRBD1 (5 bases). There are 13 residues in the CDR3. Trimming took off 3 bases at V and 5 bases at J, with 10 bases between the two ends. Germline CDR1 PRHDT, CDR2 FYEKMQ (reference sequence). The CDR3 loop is CASSFRGKTEAFF. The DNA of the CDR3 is TGTGCCAGCAGCTTTAGGGGAAAGACTGAAGCTTTCTTT.

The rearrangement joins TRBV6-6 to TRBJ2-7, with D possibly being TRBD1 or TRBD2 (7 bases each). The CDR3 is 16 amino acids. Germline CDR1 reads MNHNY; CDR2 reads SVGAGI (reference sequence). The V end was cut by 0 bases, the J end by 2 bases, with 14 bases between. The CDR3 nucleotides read TGTGCCAGCAGTTACTCGGGGGGGACAGAGACCTACGAGCAGTACTTC. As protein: CASSYSGGTETYEQYF.

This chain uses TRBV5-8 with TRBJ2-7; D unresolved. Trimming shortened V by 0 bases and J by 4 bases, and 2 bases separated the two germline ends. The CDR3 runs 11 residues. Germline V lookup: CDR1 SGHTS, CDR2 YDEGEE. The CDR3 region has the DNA TGTGCCAGCAGCTTGGGGTACGAGCAGTACTTC. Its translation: CASSLGYEQYF. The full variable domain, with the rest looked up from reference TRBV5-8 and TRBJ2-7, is EAGVTQSPTHLIKTRGQQATLRCSPISGHTSVYWYQQALGLGLQFLLWYDEGEERNRGNFPPRFSGRQFPNYSSELNVNALELEDSALYLCASSLGYEQYFGPGTRLTVT.

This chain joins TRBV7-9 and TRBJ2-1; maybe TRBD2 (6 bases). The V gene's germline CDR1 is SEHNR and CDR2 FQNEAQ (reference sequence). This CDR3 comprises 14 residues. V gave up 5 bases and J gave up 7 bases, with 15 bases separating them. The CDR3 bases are TGTGCCAGCAGCCGGCGGGACTTCTGGAATGAGCAGTTCTTC. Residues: CASSRRDFWNEQFF.

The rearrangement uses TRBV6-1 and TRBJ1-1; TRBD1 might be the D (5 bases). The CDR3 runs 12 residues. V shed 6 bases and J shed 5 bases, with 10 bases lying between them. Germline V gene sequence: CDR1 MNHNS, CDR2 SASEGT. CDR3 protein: CASRDWGTEAFF. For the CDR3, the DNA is TGTGCCAGCAGAGACTGGGGGACTGAAGCTTTCTTT.

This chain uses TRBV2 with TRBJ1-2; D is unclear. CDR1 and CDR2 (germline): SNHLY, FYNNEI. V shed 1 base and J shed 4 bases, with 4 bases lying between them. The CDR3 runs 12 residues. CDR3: CASSEVSYGYTF. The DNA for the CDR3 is TGTGCCAGCAGTGAAGTTAGCTATGGCTACACCTTC.

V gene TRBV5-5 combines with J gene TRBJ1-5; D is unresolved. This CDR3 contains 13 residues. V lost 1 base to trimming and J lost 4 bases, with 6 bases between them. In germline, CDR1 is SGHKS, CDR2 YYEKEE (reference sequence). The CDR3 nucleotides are TGTGCCAGCAGCTTGTGGGTTAATCAGCCCCAGCATTTT. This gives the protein CASSLWVNQPQHF.

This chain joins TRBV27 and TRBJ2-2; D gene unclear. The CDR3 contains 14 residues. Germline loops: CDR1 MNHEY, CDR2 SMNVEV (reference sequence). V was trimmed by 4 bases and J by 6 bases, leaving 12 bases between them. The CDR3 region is CASSWPTPAGELFF. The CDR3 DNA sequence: TGTGCCAGCAGTTGGCCTACCCCCGCCGGGGAGCTGTTTTTT.

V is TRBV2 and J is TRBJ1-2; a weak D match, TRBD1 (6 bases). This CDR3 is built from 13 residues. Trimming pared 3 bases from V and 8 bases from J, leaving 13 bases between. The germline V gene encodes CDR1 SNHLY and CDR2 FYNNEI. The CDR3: CASSEDRLGGYTF. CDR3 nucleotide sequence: TGTGCCAGCAGTGAGGACAGACTAGGGGGCTACACCTTC.

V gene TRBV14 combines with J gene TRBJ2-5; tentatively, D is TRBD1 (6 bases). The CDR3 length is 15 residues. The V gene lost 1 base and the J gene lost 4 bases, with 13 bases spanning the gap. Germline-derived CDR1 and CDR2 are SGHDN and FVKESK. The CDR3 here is CASSQGTVRGETQYF. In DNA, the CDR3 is TGTGCCAGCAGCCAAGGGACAGTGCGAGGAGAGACCCAGTACTTC. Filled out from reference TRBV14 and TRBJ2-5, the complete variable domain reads EAGVTQFPSHSVIEKGQTVTLRCDPISGHDNLYWYRRVMGKEIKFLLHFVKESKQDESGMPNNRFLAERTGGTYSTLKVQPAELEDSGVYFCASSQGTVRGETQYFGPGTRLLVL.

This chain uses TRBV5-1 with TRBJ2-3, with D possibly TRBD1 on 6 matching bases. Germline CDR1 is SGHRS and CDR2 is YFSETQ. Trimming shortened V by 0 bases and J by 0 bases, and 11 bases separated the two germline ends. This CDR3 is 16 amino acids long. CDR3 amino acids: CASSLGQASSTDTQYF. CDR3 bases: TGCGCCAGCAGCTTGGGACAGGCATCTAGCACAGATACGCAGTATTTT.

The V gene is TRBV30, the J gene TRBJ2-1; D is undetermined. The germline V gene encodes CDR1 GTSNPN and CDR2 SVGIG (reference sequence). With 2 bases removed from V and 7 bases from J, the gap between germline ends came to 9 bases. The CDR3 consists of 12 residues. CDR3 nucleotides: TGTGCCTGGAGTAGGGTTGGAAATGAGCAGTTCTTC. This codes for CAWSRVGNEQFF.

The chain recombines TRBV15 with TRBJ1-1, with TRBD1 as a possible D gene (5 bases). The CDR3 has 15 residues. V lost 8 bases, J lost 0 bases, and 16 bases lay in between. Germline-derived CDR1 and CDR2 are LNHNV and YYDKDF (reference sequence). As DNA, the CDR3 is TGTGCCACCGGACGAGAGGGGTCCATGAACACTGAAGCTTTCTTT. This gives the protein CATGREGSMNTEAFF.